This T cell receptor (beta chain) derives from a study of T-cell reconstitution after alpha-beta-depleted transplantation in children. Findings and caveats of the study: Expanded graft clones, several hundred of them, were reportedly the source of alpha-beta T cells about two months after transplant.

Of note for this clonotype: Antigen specificity is unknown.

Construction of the TCRbeta library involved unique molecular identifiers. TCRdb recomputed calls from the PCR reads with MiXCR, one row per CDR3 protein. The sample lists around 490,000 distinct CDR3 sequences, 10% to 12% seen once, with less than 15% in the top ten. The receptor was isolated from a female patient aged 2-15 years who had a stem cell transplant for aplastic anemia, so the T cells may come from the graft donor. The material was PBMCs, mostly from graft donor cells, obtained 180 days after TCRalphabeta/CD19-depleted stem cell transplant.

In nucleotides, the CDR3 is TGTGCCAGCAGTTACTCGTATCTGTGGGATCTAGCCAAAAACATTCAGTACTTC. It specifies CASSYSYLWDLAKNIQYF. The chain couples TRBV6-2 or TRBV6-3 to TRBJ2-4; D is ambiguous. There are 18 residues in the CDR3. The V end was cut by 0 bases, the J end by 0 bases, with 15 bases between. CDR1 MNHEY and CDR2 SVGEGT come from the germline V gene.